What follows describes a single T cell receptor beta chain. Its antigen is as yet unknown. The V gene's germline CDR1 is MGHDK and CDR2 SYGVNS. V was clipped by 1 base and J by 5 bases, with 20 bases between them. The CDR3 runs 17 residues. This specimen comes from a study of identical twins. Regarding the study as a whole: Partly confounded zero-insertion analyses could result from invariant MAIT and iNKT cells. Reduced insertions were recorded for abundant cord blood beta clonotypes, with no such pattern in memory repertoires.

TCRdb used MiXCR to reprocess the 5' RACE reads, holding one entry per CDR3 protein. The repertoire holds about 570,000 distinct CDR3 sequences, with around a tenth as singletons. These records were also assigned to another study, of yellow fever vaccine responses in identical twins.

The sequence derives from a woman between 18 and 30 years old in good health. Sample: PBMCs. The gene calls are TRBV25-1 and TRBJ2-5; maybe TRBD2 (7 bases). The CDR3 reads CASSESPGGQLGETQYF. Written as DNA, the CDR3 is TGTGCCAGCAGTGAATCCCCGGGGGGCCAGTTGGGGGAGACCCAGTACTTC.